The rows below give T cell receptor beta chains drawn from one sample of a study of T-cell memory formation after mild COVID-19. One entry per CDR3 protein, called by TCRdb with MiXCR from the 5' RACE reads. The data contain 470,000 or so distinct CDR3 sequences, around 25% of them singletons. The sequencing input was PBMCs or a T cell subset sorted from them (not recorded which). The receptors here all came from an adult woman who had mild COVID-19 (a few samples of this study predate the infection). Cell type and time point are not known. Each CDR3 is given without its conserved first and last residue. Fields, in order: CDR3 protein, V gene, J gene.

CDR3aa: ASSSRSIGGHTDTQY; v_gene: TRBV7-9; j_gene: TRBJ2-3
CDR3aa: SVVPGLAGPYNEQF; v_gene: TRBV29-1; j_gene: TRBJ2-1
CDR3aa: ASSEDSLLRGQY; v_gene: TRBV4-1; j_gene: TRBJ2-7
CDR3aa: ASSFQGNIQY; v_gene: TRBV12-3/TRBV12-4; j_gene: TRBJ2-4
CDR3aa: ASSFSGQGANTEAF; v_gene: TRBV5-1; j_gene: TRBJ1-1
CDR3aa: SVVVPGTGGNSYEQY; v_gene: TRBV29-1; j_gene: TRBJ2-7
CDR3aa: ASSQAGPTVDIQY; v_gene: TRBV12-3/TRBV12-4; j_gene: TRBJ2-4
CDR3aa: ASSLGYGTEAF; v_gene: TRBV5-1; j_gene: TRBJ1-1
CDR3aa: ASSQEQPPYTDTQY; v_gene: TRBV4-3; j_gene: TRBJ2-3
CDR3aa: ASSNSGGSSTDTQY; v_gene: TRBV2; j_gene: TRBJ2-3
CDR3aa: ASSTETQY; v_gene: TRBV21-1; j_gene: TRBJ2-5
CDR3aa: ASSHDRWNEQF; v_gene: TRBV7-3; j_gene: TRBJ2-1
CDR3aa: ASSPMGLAGDSEQY; v_gene: TRBV12-3/TRBV12-4; j_gene: TRBJ2-7
CDR3aa: ASSQGTLSPYEQY; v_gene: TRBV3-1; j_gene: TRBJ2-7
CDR3aa: SAAGLAGAVGELF; v_gene: TRBV20-1; j_gene: TRBJ2-2
CDR3aa: ASSPGQAGSSYEQY; v_gene: TRBV5-4; j_gene: TRBJ2-7
CDR3aa: SARDTKTGGQPQH; v_gene: TRBV20-1; j_gene: TRBJ1-5
CDR3aa: ASSWGLAGGGAKNIQY; v_gene: TRBV11-1; j_gene: TRBJ2-4
CDR3aa: SASIAGFLPFTDTQY; v_gene: TRBV20-1; j_gene: TRBJ2-3
CDR3aa: ASSTRGDTDTQY; v_gene: TRBV5-1; j_gene: TRBJ2-3
CDR3aa: ASSLTWETQY; v_gene: TRBV13; j_gene: TRBJ2-5
CDR3aa: ASSLVQGNRNEQF; v_gene: TRBV7-2; j_gene: TRBJ2-1
CDR3aa: ASSYPRGGGYEQY; v_gene: TRBV6-2/TRBV6-3; j_gene: TRBJ2-7
CDR3aa: ASSFTGGKEKLF; v_gene: TRBV12-3/TRBV12-4; j_gene: TRBJ1-4
CDR3aa: ASSVDTGRPYNEQF; v_gene: TRBV9; j_gene: TRBJ2-1
CDR3aa: ASSKWREADTQY; v_gene: TRBV6-1; j_gene: TRBJ2-3
CDR3aa: ASSFLGAADTQY; v_gene: TRBV7-2; j_gene: TRBJ2-3
CDR3aa: ASSPPSPGNTIY; v_gene: TRBV18; j_gene: TRBJ1-3
CDR3aa: ASSLETASNQPQH; v_gene: TRBV11-2; j_gene: TRBJ1-5
CDR3aa: ASSQGSGRNTEAF; v_gene: TRBV4-3; j_gene: TRBJ1-1
CDR3aa: ASSSGLTGGELF; v_gene: TRBV7-3; j_gene: TRBJ2-2
CDR3aa: ASSLPLAETQY; v_gene: TRBV7-6; j_gene: TRBJ2-5
CDR3aa: ATSDPSLSSYNEQF; v_gene: TRBV24-1; j_gene: TRBJ2-1
CDR3aa: SARDLRELETQY; v_gene: TRBV20-1; j_gene: TRBJ2-5
CDR3aa: ASSRTGGPGDTQY; v_gene: TRBV6-5; j_gene: TRBJ2-3
CDR3aa: ASSSGQGFSGAF; v_gene: TRBV5-1; j_gene: TRBJ1-1
CDR3aa: SVAQINTEAF; v_gene: TRBV29-1; j_gene: TRBJ1-1
CDR3aa: ASEAGTTGELF; v_gene: TRBV12-3/TRBV12-4; j_gene: TRBJ2-2
CDR3aa: ASSDFNEQY; v_gene: TRBV6-1; j_gene: TRBJ2-7
CDR3aa: AISDLTSYEQY; v_gene: TRBV10-3; j_gene: TRBJ2-7
CDR3aa: ASTARASGTYEQY; v_gene: TRBV19; j_gene: TRBJ2-7
CDR3aa: ASSTGQGGLAEAF; v_gene: TRBV5-1; j_gene: TRBJ1-1
CDR3aa: ASSQRANEKLF; v_gene: TRBV3-1; j_gene: TRBJ1-4
CDR3aa: ATSRVPGSSYEQY; v_gene: TRBV15; j_gene: TRBJ2-7
CDR3aa: ASSSGLYTGELF; v_gene: TRBV5-1; j_gene: TRBJ2-2
CDR3aa: ASSVVPNGLGAEQY; v_gene: TRBV9; j_gene: TRBJ2-7
CDR3aa: ASSPDGLGSTGELF; v_gene: TRBV3-1; j_gene: TRBJ2-2
CDR3aa: ASSSQQGARVDEQF; v_gene: TRBV18; j_gene: TRBJ2-1
CDR3aa: ASSFTTTGRSTDTQY; v_gene: TRBV13; j_gene: TRBJ2-3
CDR3aa: ATSDARRGDRPYGYT; v_gene: TRBV24-1; j_gene: TRBJ1-2
CDR3aa: ASSAFGGGETQY; v_gene: TRBV7-2; j_gene: TRBJ2-5
CDR3aa: ASRAGDSTYEQY; v_gene: TRBV12-3/TRBV12-4; j_gene: TRBJ2-7
CDR3aa: ASSPNLSNQPQH; v_gene: TRBV6-2/TRBV6-3; j_gene: TRBJ1-5